The rows below give T cell receptor beta chains drawn from one sample of a study of metastatic and nonmetastatic thyroid tumors. TCRdb re-called clones via MiXCR from the PCR reads. The sample has 15,000 to 20,000 clones; less than 20% are singletons. Sequenced sample: blood. All receptors come from a female donor with papillary thyroid cancer or a benign thyroid nodule (not recorded which). Some clones in this sample may be carry-over from other donors' samples. The CDR3 runs from the conserved cysteine through the conserved F or W. Each record gives: V gene, D gene, clone size, J gene, CDR3 DNA, CDR3 protein. A D gene is named only where the DNA matches it firmly. Size is stated for part of the rows, as once, few or many counts, or as a class when the clone is expanded.

TRBV2	.	many	TRBJ1-5	TGTGCCAGCAACGTCAGGGGACCTAGCAATCAGCCCCAGCATTTT	CASNVRGPSNQPQHF
TRBV6-1	TRBD2	many	TRBJ2-3	TGTGCCAGCAGTCCCCTAGCGGGAGGGGCGCAGTATTTT	CASSPLAGGAQYF
TRBV28	TRBD1	medium-sized	TRBJ1-5	TGTGCCAGCAAAGGGGGCGATCAGCCCCAGCATTTT	CASKGGDQPQHF
TRBV7-6	.	many	TRBJ1-2	TGTGCCAGCAGCTCCCAAGGCACCTTTTCTATTCTAACCTTC	CASSSQGTFSILTF
TRBV5-1	.	many	TRBJ1-6	TGCGCCAGCAGCTTGGGATGGGTCAACCCTTCACCCCTCCACTTT	CASSLGWVNPSPLHF
TRBV5-6	TRBD1	.	TRBJ1-1	TGTGCCAGCAGCCCAGGGACAGGGCTGTGGCATGAAGCTTTCTTT	CASSPGTGLWHEAFF
TRBV11-2	.	.	TRBJ2-7	TGTGCCAGCAGTGCCCCCGGGACTGGCCTCCAAGAGCAGTACTTC	CASSAPGTGLQEQYF
TRBV2	.	many	TRBJ2-7	TGTGCCAGCAAGATTTACGAGCAGTACTTC	CASKIYEQYF
TRBV13	.	many	TRBJ2-7	TGTGCCAGCAGTCCGGGGGGCAGCCGTCCCTTGGAGCAGTACTTC	CASSPGGSRPLEQYF
TRBV12-5	.	.	TRBJ2-1	TGTGCTAGTGGTCCGGGGAATGAGCAGTTCTTC	CASGPGNEQFF
TRBV2	.	few	TRBJ2-2	TGTGCCAGCAGTCGGAGTACCTCGAACACCGGGGAGCTGTTTTTT	CASSRSTSNTGELFF
TRBV4-1	.	.	TRBJ1-4	TGCGCCAGCACCGGCTGGACAAGGGGGGATGAAAAACTGTTTTTT	CASTGWTRGDEKLFF
TRBV27	.	medium-sized	TRBJ2-7	TGTGCCAGCAGTTTAAGGGGGACCTCCTACGAGCAGTACTTC	CASSLRGTSYEQYF
TRBV12-3/TRBV12-4	.	.	TRBJ2-2	TGTGCCAGCAGTTTTTGGGATTCCGCGGTGCTGTTTTTT	CASSFWDSAVLFF
TRBV18	TRBD1	many	TRBJ1-4	TGTGCCAGCTCATCGGGACAGGGGGCGAGAGAAAAACTGTTTTTT	CASSSGQGAREKLFF
TRBV11-2	.	many	TRBJ1-1	TGTGCCAGCAGCTTAGATTGGACGGGGAACACTGAAGCTTTCTTT	CASSLDWTGNTEAFF
TRBV7-9	.	many	TRBJ2-5	TGTGCCAGCAGCCCGGGTTCGGGCCTTGGGACCCAGTACTTC	CASSPGSGLGTQYF
TRBV6-1	TRBD1	medium-sized	TRBJ2-7	TGTGCCAGCAGCCGGGACAGGGACTACGAGCAGTACTTC	CASSRDRDYEQYF
TRBV27	TRBD2	few	TRBJ2-7	TGTGCCAGCAGTTTCGGGACTAGCGGCTACGAGCAGTACTTC	CASSFGTSGYEQYF
TRBV2	.	medium-sized	TRBJ2-6	TGTGCCAGCAGTGACTCTGGGGCCAACGTCCTGACTTTC	CASSDSGANVLTF
TRBV10-3	.	many	TRBJ1-1	TGTGCCATCAGTGAGTCCCCTAGGCTTGGGGGCAACACTGAAGCTTTCTTT	CAISESPRLGGNTEAFF
TRBV27	.	medium-sized	TRBJ2-2	TGTGCCAGCAGTTATGGATTCACCGGGGAGCTGTTTTTT	CASSYGFTGELFF
TRBV24-1	.	many	TRBJ2-5	TGTGCCACCAGTGAATCGAACAACCTGGAGACCCAGTACTTC	CATSESNNLETQYF
TRBV28	.	many	TRBJ1-4	TGTGCCAGCCACGGGGGCCCGAATGAAAAACTGTTTTTT	CASHGGPNEKLFF
TRBV7-7	TRBD2	many	TRBJ2-1	TGTGCCAGCAGCTTAGCGGGGGCGGGAGGTAGCAATGAGCAGTTCTTC	CASSLAGAGGSNEQFF
TRBV11-2	TRBD1	.	TRBJ2-7	TGTGCCAGCAGCTTAGTTTTTGGGACAGGGAATTTCTACGAGCAGTACTTC	CASSLVFGTGNFYEQYF
TRBV6-1	TRBD1	medium-sized	TRBJ2-3	TGTGCCAGCAGTGACAGGGGGCCCACAGATACGCAGTATTTT	CASSDRGPTDTQYF
TRBV7-2	TRBD1	many	TRBJ1-1	TGTGCCAGCAGCTTAAGGACAGGGGGTGCCACTGAAGCTTTCTTT	CASSLRTGGATEAFF
TRBV30	.	.	TRBJ2-5	TGTGCCTGGAAGGGGCAAGAGACCCAGTACTTC	CAWKGQETQYF